The clone carrying this TCR beta chain was seen a few times. Its cognate antigen is unknown. The sample belongs to a study of post-analysis software for immune sequencing data. CDR3 size: 16 residues. Germline V gives CDR1 SGHKS, CDR2 YYEKEE (reference sequence). V gave up 2 bases and J gave up 2 bases, with 14 bases separating them. The study's findings and limits: Patients carried several TRBV segments more frequently than controls did, and TRBV5-6, TRBV5-1 and TRBV20-1 were among them.

The TCR beta cDNA libraries carried unique molecular identifiers. One entry per CDR3 protein results from TCRdb running MiXCR on the PCR reads. The table shows 450,000 to 650,000 distinct CDR3 sequences, with roughly 47% occurring only once. The source is a girl aged 10 to 17 with multiple sclerosis. The genes are TRBV5-5 and TRBJ2-1, with D unclear. The sequencing input was blood. For the CDR3, the DNA is TGTGCCAGCAGCTTTTCCCTCCAGGATACCTACAATGAGCAGTTCTTC. Amino acid sequence: CASSFSLQDTYNEQFF.